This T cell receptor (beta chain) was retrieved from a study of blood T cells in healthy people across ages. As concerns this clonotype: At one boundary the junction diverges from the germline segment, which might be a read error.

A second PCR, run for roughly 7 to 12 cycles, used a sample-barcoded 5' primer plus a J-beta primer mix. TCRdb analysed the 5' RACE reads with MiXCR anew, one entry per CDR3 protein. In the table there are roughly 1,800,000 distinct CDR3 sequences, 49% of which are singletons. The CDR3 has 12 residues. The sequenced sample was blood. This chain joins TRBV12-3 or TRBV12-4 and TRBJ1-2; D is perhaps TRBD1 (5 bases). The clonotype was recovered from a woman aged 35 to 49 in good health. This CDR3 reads CTSSWGVRGYTF. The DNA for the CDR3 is TGTACCAGCAGCTGGGGGGTACGGGGCTACACCTTC.